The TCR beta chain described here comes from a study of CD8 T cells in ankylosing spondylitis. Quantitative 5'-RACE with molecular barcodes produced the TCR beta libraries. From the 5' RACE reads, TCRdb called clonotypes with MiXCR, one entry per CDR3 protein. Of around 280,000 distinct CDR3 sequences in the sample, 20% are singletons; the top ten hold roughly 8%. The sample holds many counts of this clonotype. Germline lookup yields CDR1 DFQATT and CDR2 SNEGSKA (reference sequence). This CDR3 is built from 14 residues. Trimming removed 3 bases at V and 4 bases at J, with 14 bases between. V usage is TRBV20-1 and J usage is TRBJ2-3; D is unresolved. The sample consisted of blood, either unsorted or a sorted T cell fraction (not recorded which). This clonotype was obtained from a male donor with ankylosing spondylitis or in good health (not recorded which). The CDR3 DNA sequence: TGCAGTGCTAGTGGTGAGAAGCGCCCAGATACGCAGTATTTT. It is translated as CSASGEKRPDTQYF.